The text below deals with one T cell receptor beta chain. Its recognized antigen is unknown. No per-base quality is available; no much larger clone lies one base away. The time point label, as the study defines it: persistent/refractory GD, antithyroid drugs over 5 years with positive TRAb. For both TCR sequencing and RNA sequencing, RNA was extracted from PBMCs using TRIzol. Graves' disease was diagnosed according to American Thyroid Association guidelines. Patients were recruited from an endocrinology department in Xi'an, China. From each patient, around 9.3 milliliters of peripheral blood was collected into an EDTA anticoagulant tube. Ficoll Paque Plus density gradient separation was used to isolate PBMCs, and no further T cell sorting was done. An Agilent 2100 Bioanalyzer and agarose gel were used to assess RNA quality, and a NanoDrop 2000 was used to measure RNA concentration. The library was produced with multiplex PCR. The reads were generated on an Illumina HiSeq 4000. TCR beta libraries were built with iRepertoire HTBI primers and Arm-PCR amplification of CDR3 regions. PCR products were gel purified before sequencing. In the authors' own workflow: Gene usage analysis of CDR3 amino acid clonotypes relied on the approximately 68 TRBV and about 15 TRBJ segments identified across samples. COPE and FqMerger were used to merge the filtered high-quality paired reads into contigs. BLAST was used to align contigs to the IMGT TRBV, TRBD and TRBJ reference genes, and CDR3 was defined following IMGT. Clonotypes above 0.1% frequency were classified as highly expanded clones. Shannon entropy served as the measure of repertoire diversity, while the Gini coefficient captured V-J evenness. A clonotype found in more than one individual was treated as public. In TCRdb, the public reads were trimmed at Q25 with fastp and aligned with MiXCR, with productive beta chains retained. CDR3 protein duplicates are merged, each entry listing the most common genes and DNA. These V and J calls rely on TCRdb rather than the paper's analysis. This sample has more than 300,000 distinct CDR3 sequences in its table, and around a fifth of those were observed once. Of the sample, roughly 29% is held by the ten largest clones.

This sample was included in a study of regulatory T cells in long-lasting Graves disease (dated by TCRdb to the early 2020s). With regard to the full study: Persistent Graves' disease meant more than 5 years of antithyroid drug treatment with TSH receptor autoantibodies that stayed positive. Antithyroid drugs had been taken for approximately 9.5 years on average by persistent Graves' disease patients in the clinical cohort. Persistent Graves' disease patients were compared with newly diagnosed Graves' disease patients by peripheral blood TCR sequencing and RNA sequencing. A total of about 33 samples underwent TCR sequencing: 13 from persistent and around 20 from newly diagnosed Graves' disease patients. The study was conducted in China and was registered as a clinical trial. General findings and caveats noted by the study authors: More public clonotypes were shared among persistent patients (2,741) than among newly diagnosed patients (approximately 1,000). Sequencing and analysis were restricted to the TCR beta chain. As a limitation, the authors acknowledged that the small sample size may reduce accuracy. The study examined only peripheral blood because the primary lesion, thyroid tissue, could not be accessed. Persistent Graves' disease patients showed lower TCR Shannon entropy and fewer highly expanded clones than newly diagnosed patients, suggesting clonal expansion.

The sample was peripheral blood mononuclear cells (PBMCs), taken when the disease was refractory, from a patient treated with antithyroid drugs. The clonotype was recovered from a female donor with Graves disease.

The DNA sequence reads TGTGCCAGCAGTGAAATGGACAGAGCGAACACTGAAGCTTTCTTT. Its coded protein is CASSEMDRANTEAFF. The rearrangement joined TRBV12-3 or TRBV12-4 to TRBJ1-1; TRBD1 might be the D gene, on 6 matching bases. The CDR3 sequence holds 15 residues, the cysteine and phenylalanine included. The sequence is cut down to CDR3 DNA, 45 bases in frame from base 1. V gives up 5 bases and J gives up 1 base, and the segment between their germline ends measures 14 bases.